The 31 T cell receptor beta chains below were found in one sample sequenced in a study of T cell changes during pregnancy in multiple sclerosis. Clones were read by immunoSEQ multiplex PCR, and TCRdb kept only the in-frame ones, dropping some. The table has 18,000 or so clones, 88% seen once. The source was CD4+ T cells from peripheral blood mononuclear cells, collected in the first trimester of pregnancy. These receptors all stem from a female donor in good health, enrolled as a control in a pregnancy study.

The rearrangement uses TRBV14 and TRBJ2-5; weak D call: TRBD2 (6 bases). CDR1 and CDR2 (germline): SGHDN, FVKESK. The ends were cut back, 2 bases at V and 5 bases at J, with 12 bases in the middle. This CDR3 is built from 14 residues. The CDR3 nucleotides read TGTGCCAGCAGCCAACGAGCGGGTCGCGAGACCCAGTACTTC. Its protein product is CASSQRAGRETQYF.

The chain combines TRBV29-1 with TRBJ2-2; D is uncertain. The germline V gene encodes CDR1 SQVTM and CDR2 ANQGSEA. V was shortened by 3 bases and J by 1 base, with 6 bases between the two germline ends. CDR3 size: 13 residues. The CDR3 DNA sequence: TGCAGCGTTGATAGAGAGAACACCGGGGAGCTGTTTTTT. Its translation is CSVDRENTGELFF.

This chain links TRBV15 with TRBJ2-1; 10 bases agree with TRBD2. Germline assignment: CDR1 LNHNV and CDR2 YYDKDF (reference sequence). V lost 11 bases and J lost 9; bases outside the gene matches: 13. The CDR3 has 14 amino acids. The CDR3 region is CAAAPSGSGSEQFF. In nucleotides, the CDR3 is TGTGCCGCCGCCCCTAGCGGGAGCGGTAGTGAGCAGTTCTTC.

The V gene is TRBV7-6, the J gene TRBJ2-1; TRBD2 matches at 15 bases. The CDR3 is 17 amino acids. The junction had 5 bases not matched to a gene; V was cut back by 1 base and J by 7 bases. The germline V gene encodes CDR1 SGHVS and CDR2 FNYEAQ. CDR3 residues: CASSLGWTSGGGNEQFF. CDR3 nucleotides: TGTGCCAGCAGCTTAGGGTGGACTAGCGGGGGGGGTAATGAGCAGTTCTTC.

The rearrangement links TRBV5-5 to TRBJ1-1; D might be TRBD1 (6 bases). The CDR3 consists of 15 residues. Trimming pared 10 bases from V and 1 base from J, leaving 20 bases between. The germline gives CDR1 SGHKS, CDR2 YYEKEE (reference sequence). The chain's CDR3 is CASQPGGWGNTEAFF. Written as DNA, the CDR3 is TGTGCCTCCCAGCCGGGGGGCTGGGGGAACACTGAAGCTTTCTTT.

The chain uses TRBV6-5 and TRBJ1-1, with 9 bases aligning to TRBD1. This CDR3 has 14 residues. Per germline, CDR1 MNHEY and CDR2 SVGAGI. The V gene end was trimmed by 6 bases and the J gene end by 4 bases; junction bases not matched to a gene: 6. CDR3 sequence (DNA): TGTGCCAGCAGACGGGGACAGGGATTCACTGAAGCTTTCTTT. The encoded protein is CASRRGQGFTEAFF.

CDR3 sequence reads: CASSLKSGRINEQFF. The CDR3 region has the DNA TGTGCCAGCAGCTTAAAAAGCGGGCGTATAAATGAGCAGTTCTTC. The genes are TRBV7-2 and TRBJ2-1; D is perhaps TRBD2 (6 bases). Germline loops: CDR1 SGHTA, CDR2 FQGNSA. Deletions cut 2 bases from V and 7 bases from J, with 15 bases between. The CDR3 runs to 15 residues.

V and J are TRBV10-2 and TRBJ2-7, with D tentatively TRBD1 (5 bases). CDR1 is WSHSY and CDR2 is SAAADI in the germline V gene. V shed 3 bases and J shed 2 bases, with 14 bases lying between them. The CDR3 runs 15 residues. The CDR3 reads CASSELETVPYEQYF. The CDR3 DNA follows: TGCGCCAGCAGTGAATTGGAGACAGTGCCCTACGAGCAGTACTTC.

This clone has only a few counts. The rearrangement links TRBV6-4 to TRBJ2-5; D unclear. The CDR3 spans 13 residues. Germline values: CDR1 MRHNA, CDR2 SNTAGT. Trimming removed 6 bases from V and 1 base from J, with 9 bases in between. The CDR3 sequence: CASSPAPQETQYF. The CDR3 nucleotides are TGTGCCAGCAGCCCCGCGCCCCAAGAGACCCAGTACTTC.

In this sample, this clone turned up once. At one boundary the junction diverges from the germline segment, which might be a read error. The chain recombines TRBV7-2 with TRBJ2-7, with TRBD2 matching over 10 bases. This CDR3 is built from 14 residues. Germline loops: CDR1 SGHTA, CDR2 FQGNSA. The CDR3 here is CASSSYLAGGSLDF. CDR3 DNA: TGTGCCAGCAGCTCGTACTTAGCGGGGGGCTCCTTGGACTTC.

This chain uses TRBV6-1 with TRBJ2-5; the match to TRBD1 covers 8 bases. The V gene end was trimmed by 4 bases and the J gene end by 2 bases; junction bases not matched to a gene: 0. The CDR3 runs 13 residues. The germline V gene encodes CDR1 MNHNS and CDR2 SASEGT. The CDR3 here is CASSGDRQETQYF. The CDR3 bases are TGTGCCAGCAGTGGGGACAGGCAAGAGACCCAGTACTTC.

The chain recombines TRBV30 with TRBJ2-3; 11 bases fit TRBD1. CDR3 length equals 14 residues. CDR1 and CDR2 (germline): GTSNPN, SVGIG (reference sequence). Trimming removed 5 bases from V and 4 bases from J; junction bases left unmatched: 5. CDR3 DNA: TGTGCCTGGGCCGGGGACAGGGGGTCAGATACGCAGTATTTT. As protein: CAWAGDRGSDTQYF.

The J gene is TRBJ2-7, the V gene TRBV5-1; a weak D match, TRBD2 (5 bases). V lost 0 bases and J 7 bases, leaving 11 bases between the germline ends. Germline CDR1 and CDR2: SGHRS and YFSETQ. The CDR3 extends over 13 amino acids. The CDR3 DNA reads TGCGCCAGCAGCTTGGGGGGTACGGGGGAGCAGTACTTC. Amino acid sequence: CASSLGGTGEQYF.

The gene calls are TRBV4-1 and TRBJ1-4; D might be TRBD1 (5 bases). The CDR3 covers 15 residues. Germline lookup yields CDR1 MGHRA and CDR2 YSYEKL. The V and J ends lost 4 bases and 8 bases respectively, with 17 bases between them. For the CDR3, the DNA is TGCGCCAGCAGCCCGCGGACATCTCTGGGGGAAAAACTGTTTTTT. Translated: CASSPRTSLGEKLFF.

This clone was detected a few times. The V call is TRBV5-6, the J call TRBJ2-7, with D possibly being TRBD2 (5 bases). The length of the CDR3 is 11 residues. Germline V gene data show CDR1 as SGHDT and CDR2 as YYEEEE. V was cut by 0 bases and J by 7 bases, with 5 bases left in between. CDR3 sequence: CASSLAGEQYF. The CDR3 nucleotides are TGTGCCAGCAGCTTGGCGGGGGAGCAGTACTTC.

The CDR3 is CASSPPDRGLNTEAFF. The CDR3 DNA is TGTGCCAGCTCACCACCGGACAGGGGGCTGAACACTGAAGCTTTCTTT. This chain uses TRBV18 with TRBJ1-1, with 11 bases identical to TRBD1. The V and J ends lost 0 bases and 0 bases, in that order; junction bases with no gene match: 0. The CDR3 runs to 16 residues. Germline lookup yields CDR1 KGHSH and CDR2 LQKENI.

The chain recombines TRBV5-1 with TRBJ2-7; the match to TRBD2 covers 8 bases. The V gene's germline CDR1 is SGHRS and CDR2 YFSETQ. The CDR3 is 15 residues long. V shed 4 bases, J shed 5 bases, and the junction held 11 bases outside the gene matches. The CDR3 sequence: CASSPIGRERDEQYF. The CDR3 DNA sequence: TGCGCCAGCAGCCCCATCGGGAGGGAGAGGGACGAGCAGTACTTC.

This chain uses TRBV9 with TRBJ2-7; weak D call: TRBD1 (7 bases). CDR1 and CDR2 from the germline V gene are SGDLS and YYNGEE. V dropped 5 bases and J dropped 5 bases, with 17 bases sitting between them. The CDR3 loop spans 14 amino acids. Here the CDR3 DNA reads TGTGCCAGCAGGCCGAGACAGGGAGGTCACGAGCAGTACTTC. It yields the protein CASRPRQGGHEQYF.

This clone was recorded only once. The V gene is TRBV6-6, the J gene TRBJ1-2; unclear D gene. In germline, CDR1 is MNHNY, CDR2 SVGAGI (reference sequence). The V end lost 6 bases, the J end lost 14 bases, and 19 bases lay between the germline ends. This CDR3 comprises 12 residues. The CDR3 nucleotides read TGTGCCAGCAGCGACCCGGGCCGCCGCGGGACCTTC. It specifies CASSDPGRRGTF.

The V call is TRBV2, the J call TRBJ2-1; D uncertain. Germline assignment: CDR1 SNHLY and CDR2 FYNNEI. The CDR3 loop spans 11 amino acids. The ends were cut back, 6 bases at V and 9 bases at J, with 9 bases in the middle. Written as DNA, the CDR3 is TGTGCCAGCAGAACATTGATTGAGCAGTTCTTC. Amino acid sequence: CASRTLIEQFF.

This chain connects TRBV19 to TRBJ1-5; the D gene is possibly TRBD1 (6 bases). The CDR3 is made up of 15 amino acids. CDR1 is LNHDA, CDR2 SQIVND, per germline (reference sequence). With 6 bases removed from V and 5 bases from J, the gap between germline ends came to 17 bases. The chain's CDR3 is CASSPRGGPYQPQHF. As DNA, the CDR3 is TGTGCCAGTAGCCCAAGGGGGGGGCCTTATCAGCCCCAGCATTTT.

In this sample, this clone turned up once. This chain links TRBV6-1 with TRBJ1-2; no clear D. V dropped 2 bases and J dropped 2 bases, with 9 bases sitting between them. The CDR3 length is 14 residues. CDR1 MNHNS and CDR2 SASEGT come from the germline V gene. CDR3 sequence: CASSESAQNYGYTF. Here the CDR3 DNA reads TGTGCCAGCAGTGAAAGTGCACAGAACTATGGCTACACCTTC.

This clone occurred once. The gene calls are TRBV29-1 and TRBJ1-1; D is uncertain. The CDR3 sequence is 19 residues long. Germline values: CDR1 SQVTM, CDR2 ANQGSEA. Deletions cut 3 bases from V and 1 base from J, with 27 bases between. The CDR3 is CSVDPPGGRSGTRNTEAFF. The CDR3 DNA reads TGCAGCGTTGATCCCCCAGGAGGAAGAAGTGGAACCCGGAACACTGAAGCTTTCTTT.

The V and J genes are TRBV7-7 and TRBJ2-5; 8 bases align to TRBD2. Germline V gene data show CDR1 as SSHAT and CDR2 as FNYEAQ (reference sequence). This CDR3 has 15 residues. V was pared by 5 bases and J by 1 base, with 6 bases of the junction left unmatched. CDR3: CASSAGGAVQETQYF. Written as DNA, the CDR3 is TGTGCCAGCAGCGCCGGGGGGGCAGTCCAAGAGACCCAGTACTTC.

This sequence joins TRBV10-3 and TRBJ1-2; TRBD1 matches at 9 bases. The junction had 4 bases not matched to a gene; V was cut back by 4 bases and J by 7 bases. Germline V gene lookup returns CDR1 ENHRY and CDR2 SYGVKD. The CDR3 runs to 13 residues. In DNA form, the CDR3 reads TGTGCCATCAGTGTGGACAGGGGATTTGGCTACACCTTC. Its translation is CAISVDRGFGYTF.

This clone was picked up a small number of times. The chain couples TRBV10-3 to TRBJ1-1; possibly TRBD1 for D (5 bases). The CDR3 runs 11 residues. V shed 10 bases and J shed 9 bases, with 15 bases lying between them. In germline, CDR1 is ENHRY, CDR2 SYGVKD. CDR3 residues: CATKQDTKAFF. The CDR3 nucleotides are TGTGCCACAAAACAGGACACAAAAGCTTTCTTT.

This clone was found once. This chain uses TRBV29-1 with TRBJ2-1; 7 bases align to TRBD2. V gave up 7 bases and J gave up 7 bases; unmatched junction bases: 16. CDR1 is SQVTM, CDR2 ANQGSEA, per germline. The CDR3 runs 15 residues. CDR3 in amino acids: CSGIGAGLGVNEQFF. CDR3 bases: TGCAGCGGGATCGGAGCGGGATTAGGTGTAAATGAGCAGTTCTTC.

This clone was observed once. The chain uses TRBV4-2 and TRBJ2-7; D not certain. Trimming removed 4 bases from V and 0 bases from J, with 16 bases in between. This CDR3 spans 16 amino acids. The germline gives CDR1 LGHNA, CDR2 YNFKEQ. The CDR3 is CASSPRPRGPSYEQYF. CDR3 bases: TGTGCCAGCAGCCCAAGGCCCCGAGGTCCCTCCTACGAGCAGTACTTC.

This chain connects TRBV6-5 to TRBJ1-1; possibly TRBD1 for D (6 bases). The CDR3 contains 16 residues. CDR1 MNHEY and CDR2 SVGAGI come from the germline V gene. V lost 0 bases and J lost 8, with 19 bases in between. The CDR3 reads CASSYSGRVAGTEAFF. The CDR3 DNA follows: TGTGCCAGCAGTTACTCGGGTAGAGTCGCCGGGACAGAAGCTTTCTTT.

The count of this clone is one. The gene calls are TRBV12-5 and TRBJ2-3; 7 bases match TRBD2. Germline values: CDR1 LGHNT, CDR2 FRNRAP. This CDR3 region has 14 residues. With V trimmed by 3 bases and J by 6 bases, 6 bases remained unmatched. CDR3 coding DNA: TGTGCTAGTGGTTTCCCAACTAGCGCTGATACGCAGTATTTT. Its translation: CASGFPTSADTQYF.

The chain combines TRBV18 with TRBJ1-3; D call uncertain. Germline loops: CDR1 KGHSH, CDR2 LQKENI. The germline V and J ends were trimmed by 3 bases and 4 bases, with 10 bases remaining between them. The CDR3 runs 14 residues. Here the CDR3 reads CASSPVQEGNTIYF. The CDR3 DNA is TGTGCCAGCTCACCCGTCCAGGAAGGAAACACCATATATTTT.